This T cell receptor (beta chain) is drawn from a study of blood T cell repertoires in COVID-19. The data were produced by immunoSEQ multiplex PCR, yet TCRdb's version contains in-frame clones alone and is incomplete. Among about 58,000 clones listed, roughly 80% were seen once. The CDR3 totals 14 residues. Germline V gene lookup returns CDR1 SGDLS and CDR2 YYNGEE. V lost 2 bases and J lost 7, with 14 bases in between. The sequence derives from a man in his fifties with COVID-19, enrolled during active disease. The V gene is TRBV9, the J gene TRBJ2-3; D uncertain. The sample taken for sequencing was peripheral blood. The CDR3 loop reads CASSVQVGENTQYF. CDR3 bases: TGTGCCAGCAGCGTGCAGGTGGGTGAAAATACGCAGTATTTT.